The 8 T cell receptor beta chains in this list originate from one sample, sequenced in a study of blood T cell repertoires in COVID-19 (dated by TCRdb to 2018 to 2021). The library was obtained by the immunoSEQ multiplex PCR assay. The table comes from immuneACCESS by way of TCRdb, which keeps in-frame sequences with V and J called. Part of the clones is missing from these tables; in studies checked, under half for an unresolved V gene and the rest for unknown reasons. Within this sample are approximately 200,000 clones, with about 82% of them counted one time only. Jointly, the top ten make up more than 4.5% of the sample. Sequencing used peripheral blood. The receptor source for this set is a woman in her twenties or thirties with acute or convalescent COVID-19.

The chain is built from TRBV7-2 and TRBJ2-1; TRBD2 matches at 10 bases. CDR1 and CDR2 (germline): SGHTA, FQGNSA. This CDR3 has 15 residues. V trimming: 5 bases; J trimming: 9 bases; junction bases outside the gene matches: 10. The CDR3 DNA reads TGTGCCAGCAGCCTTAGCGGGAGGATCAAGACTGAGCAGTTCTTC. It is translated as CASSLSGRIKTEQFF.

V usage is TRBV28 and J usage is TRBJ2-3; TRBD2 matches 7 bases. This CDR3 region has 16 residues. V dropped 6 bases and J dropped 0; count of bases not matched to a gene: 9. Per the germline V gene, CDR1 is MDHEN and CDR2 is SYDVKM. CDR3 bases: TGTGCCAGCAGCCCTAGAGCGGGATCAAGCACAGATACGCAGTATTTT. Encoded protein: CASSPRAGSSTDTQYF. The full variable domain, completed using reference TRBV28 and TRBJ2-3, is DVKVTQSSRYLVKRTGEKVFLECVQDMDHENMFWYRQDPGLGLRLIYFSYDVKMKEKGDIPEGYSVSREKKERFSLILESASTNQTSMYLCASSPRAGSSTDTQYFGPGTRLTVL.

The gene calls are TRBV6-1 and TRBJ2-7, with a possible D match to TRBD2 (6 bases). The CDR3 is 15 amino acids. The V and J ends lost 1 base and 0 bases respectively, with 10 bases between them. Looked up from germline, CDR1 is MNHNS and CDR2 is SASEGT. This CDR3 is CASSEVDGSSYEQYF. The CDR3 nucleotides read TGTGCCAGCAGTGAAGTGGACGGGAGCTCCTACGAGCAGTACTTC.

The rearrangement uses TRBV6-1 and TRBJ1-4; D might be TRBD1 (5 bases). The CDR3 spans 16 residues. The germline V and J ends were trimmed by 1 base and 7 bases, with 16 bases remaining between them. From germline, CDR1 is MNHNS and CDR2 SASEGT. The CDR3 protein is CASSEDPPGSSEKLFF. CDR3 nucleotides: TGTGCCAGCAGTGAAGATCCACCAGGGTCGAGTGAAAAACTGTTTTTT.

A single count supports this clone. The V call is TRBV5-1, the J call TRBJ2-7, with 10 bases matching TRBD2. The germline CDR1 and CDR2 sequences are SGHRS and YFSETQ. The CDR3 consists of 15 residues. The trim removed 0 bases at V and 6 bases at J, leaving 6 bases unmatched. This chain's CDR3 is CASSLELAGLPEQYF. DNA of the CDR3: TGCGCCAGCAGCTTGGAACTAGCGGGGTTACCCGAGCAGTACTTC.

This clone was seen just once. This sequence joins TRBV5-1 and TRBJ1-3; D uncertain. CDR1 is SGHRS, CDR2 YFSETQ, per germline. Trimming left V 2 bases short and J 2 bases short, with 14 bases between. CDR3 length: 16 amino acids. CDR3 residues: CASSFGDYKPGNTIYF. CDR3 in DNA: TGCGCCAGCAGCTTCGGCGACTACAAGCCTGGAAACACCATATATTTT. Full variable domain (outside the CDR3, taken from reference TRBV5-1 and TRBJ1-3): KAGVTQTPRYLIKTRGQQVTLSCSPISGHRSVSWYQQTPGQGLQFLFEYFSETQRNKGNFPGRFSGRQFSNSRSEMNVSTLELGDSALYLCASSFGDYKPGNTIYFGEGSWLTVV.

The V and J genes are TRBV5-1 and TRBJ1-3, with 9 bases that match TRBD1. The CDR3 length is 17 residues. CDR1 and CDR2 (germline): SGHRS, YFSETQ. The trim removed 1 base at V and 4 bases at J, leaving 9 bases unmatched. CDR3: CASSLTGGAGAGNTIYF. DNA for the CDR3: TGCGCCAGCAGCTTGACAGGGGGCGCTGGGGCCGGAAACACCATATATTTT.

V is TRBV5-1 and J is TRBJ2-5; weak D call: TRBD2 (5 bases). Trimming left V 1 base short and J 3 bases short, with 10 bases between. The germline V gene has CDR1 SGHRS and CDR2 YFSETQ. There are 14 residues in the CDR3. The CDR3 bases are TGCGCCAGCAGCTTGCCGGACGGGGAAGAGACCCAGTACTTC. This sequence encodes CASSLPDGEETQYF.